This T cell receptor (beta chain) was recovered during a study of human T cells and chemical hapten exposure. Study-level findings and limits: TCRs above 1 in 1000 frequency did not change with DPC sensitization. Compared to controls, expanded TCRs made significantly more large clusters of similar CDR3s.

This clonotype was recorded many times. Its antigen is as yet unknown. Trimming took 7 bases from V and 0 from J, leaving 12 bases between them. This CDR3 region has 14 residues. Germline assignment: CDR1 MNHNS and CDR2 SASEGT. Noted time point: patch test 1, 2 weeks after DPC sensitization. The treatment denotes: therapeutic diphenylcyclopropenone sensitization with weekly scalp DPC. Each donor was an alopecia patient between 18 and 70 years of age who qualified for DPC. TCRdb re-analysed the RACE reads in MiXCR, keeping a single row per CDR3 protein. The sample has around 380,000 distinct CDR3 sequences; 4.8% are singletons.

Sequenced material: whole blood, taken in connection with sensitization to the hapten diphenylcyclopropenone (DPC). The origin of this receptor is a woman between 50 and 59 years old with alopecia areata. Some clones in this sample may be carry-over from other donors' samples. This chain uses TRBV6-1 with TRBJ1-1; possible D gene TRBD1, 6 bases. The CDR3 DNA follows: TGTGCCAGCACTGCTAGGGGGATGAACACTGAAGCTTTCTTT. It specifies CASTARGMNTEAFF.